This T cell receptor beta chain was profiled in a study of T-cell memory formation after mild COVID-19. Study results and limitations: In pre-infection memory, a portion of responding clones appeared, which suggested that cross-reactive memory joined. Unconfirmed was the SARS-CoV-2 specificity of second-wave clones that peaked on day 37.

TCRdb re-analysed the 5' RACE reads in MiXCR, keeping a single row per CDR3 protein. The data contain about 150,000 distinct CDR3 sequences, 30% to 35% of them seen just once; the ten biggest clones take up about 12%. Per germline, CDR1 DFQATT and CDR2 SNEGSKA (reference sequence). The CDR3 sequence is 18 residues long. V trimming: 6 bases; J trimming: 3 bases; junction bases outside the gene matches: 21. This clonotype has more than one count but fewer than ten. What it binds is not known. The sequenced material came from PBMCs or a T cell subset sorted from them (not recorded which). V usage is TRBV20-1 and J usage is TRBJ2-7; 9 positions match TRBD1. The TCR was taken from an adult woman who had mild COVID-19 (a few samples of this study predate the infection). Cell type and time point are not known. The CDR3 here is CSAQEHRDRDGSGYEQYF. In DNA, the CDR3 is TGCAGTGCGCAGGAACACCGGGACAGGGATGGTAGCGGCTACGAGCAGTACTTC.